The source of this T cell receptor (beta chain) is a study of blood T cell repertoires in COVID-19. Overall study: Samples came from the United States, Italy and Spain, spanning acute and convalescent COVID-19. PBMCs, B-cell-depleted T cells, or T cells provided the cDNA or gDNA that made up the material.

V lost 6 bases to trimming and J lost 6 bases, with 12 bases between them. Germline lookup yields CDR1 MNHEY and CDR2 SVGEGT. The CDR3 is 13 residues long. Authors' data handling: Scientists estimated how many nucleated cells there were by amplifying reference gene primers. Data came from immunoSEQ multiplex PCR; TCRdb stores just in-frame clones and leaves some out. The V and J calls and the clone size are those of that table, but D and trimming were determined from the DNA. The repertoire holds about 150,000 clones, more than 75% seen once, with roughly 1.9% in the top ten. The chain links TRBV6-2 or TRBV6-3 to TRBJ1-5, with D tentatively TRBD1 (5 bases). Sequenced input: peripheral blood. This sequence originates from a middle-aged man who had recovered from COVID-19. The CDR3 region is CASSRQGTQPQHF. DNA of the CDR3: TGTGCCAGCAGCCGTCAGGGAACTCAGCCCCAGCATTTT.